Each of the 10 T cell receptor beta chains below was sequenced from the same sample in a study of cytomegalovirus exposure and HLA in healthy donors. The study ran its PCR with 60 Vbeta and 13 Jbeta primers. Sequencing was performed with immunoSEQ multiplex PCR; in TCRdb, only in-frame clones are kept and a portion is missing. The sample records 150,000 to 200,000 clones, roughly four fifths being singletons. What was sequenced was PBMCs. The source is a woman aged 45-65 years in good health and CMV-seronegative.

This clone was detected a few times. The chain couples TRBV2 to TRBJ2-1; 10 bases match TRBD2. The CDR3 contains 15 residues. V shed 5 bases, J shed 5 bases, and the junction held 6 bases outside the gene matches. Germline V gene data show CDR1 as SNHLY and CDR2 as FYNNEI. CDR3 sequence reads: CASSLLAGVNNEQFF. The CDR3 DNA reads as TGTGCCAGCAGTCTTCTAGCGGGGGTTAACAATGAGCAGTTCTTC.

This clone was detected only a few times. V is TRBV6-1 and J is TRBJ2-2; a possible D gene is TRBD1 (5 bases). Trimming left V 6 bases short and J 4 bases short, with 9 bases between. CDR1 and CDR2 (germline): MNHNS, SASEGT. The CDR3 loop spans 13 amino acids. The DNA for the CDR3 is TGTGCCAGCAGGGGGCGAACCACCGGGGAGCTGTTTTTT. It codes for CASRGRTTGELFF.

The chain carries TRBV5-1 and TRBJ2-3; 8 bases agree with TRBD2. The germline V gene encodes CDR1 SGHRS and CDR2 YFSETQ. The CDR3 has 18 residues. V was pared by 5 bases and J by 1 base, with 15 bases of the junction left unmatched. In DNA, the CDR3 is TGCGCCAGCAGACTACAACCGGGCCTAGCGGGCCGCACAGATACGCAGTATTTT. Its protein is CASRLQPGLAGRTDTQYF.

V is TRBV5-1 and J is TRBJ2-5; TRBD1 matches 8 bases. CDR1 is SGHRS, CDR2 YFSETQ, per germline. The length of the CDR3 is 14 residues. J was trimmed by 4 bases and V by 3 bases; bases with no gene match: 5. CDR3 nucleotide sequence: TGCGCCAGCAGCTCAGGACAGGGAGCAGAGACCCAGTACTTC. It encodes CASSSGQGAETQYF.

This rearrangement joins TRBV7-6 to TRBJ2-7; possible D gene TRBD1, 5 bases. V dropped 5 bases and J dropped 3 bases, with 17 bases sitting between them. In germline, CDR1 is SGHVS, CDR2 FNYEAQ. The CDR3 totals 15 residues. The CDR3 nucleotides are TGTGCCAGCAGCCCGACGGCAGGGATCCTCTACGAGCAGTACTTC. Protein: CASSPTAGILYEQYF.

This clone appeared once. The J gene is TRBJ2-1, the V gene TRBV4-2; 14 bases agree with TRBD2. With 3 bases clipped from V and 9 bases from J, the junction kept 1 base outside the gene matches. The length of the CDR3 is 14 residues. Germline assignment: CDR1 LGHNA and CDR2 YNFKEQ. CDR3 in DNA: TGTGCCAGCAGCCAGGGACTAGCGGGAGTTGAGCAGTTCTTC. The encoded protein is CASSQGLAGVEQFF.

The chain combines TRBV12-1 with TRBJ1-6; TRBD1, as called in the table, went unchecked against the DNA. TRBV12-1 is noted as a pseudogene. The CDR3 loop spans 17 amino acids. The CDR3 coding sequence is TGTGCCAGCAGCTTTGCCCAGACAGGGGCGGGTAATTCACCCCTCCACTTT. Its protein product is CASSFAQTGAGNSPLHF.

V usage is TRBV6-1 and J usage is TRBJ1-1; 9 bases align to TRBD1. This CDR3 is built from 15 residues. The trim removed 7 bases at V and 9 bases at J, leaving 15 bases unmatched. Germline CDR1 is MNHNS and CDR2 is SASEGT. The CDR3 loop is CASIVGPGQGRQAFF. The CDR3 nucleotides are TGTGCCAGCATTGTCGGACCGGGACAGGGAAGACAAGCTTTCTTT.

The chain combines TRBV9 with TRBJ2-3, with TRBD2 matching 11 bases. The CDR3 spans 17 residues. Germline assignment: CDR1 SGDLS and CDR2 YYNGEE. Trimming at V came to 2 bases and at J to 4 bases, leaving 9 bases not matched to a gene. The CDR3 nucleotides are TGTGCCAGCAGCGTCATAGCGGGGGGGCTCGTCGCAGATACGCAGTATTTT. Amino acids: CASSVIAGGLVADTQYF.

In DNA form, the CDR3 reads TGTGCCAGCAGCTTCGGACAGGGGGCGGGCGGGGAGCTGTTTTTT. Translated, it gives CASSFGQGAGGELFF. This rearrangement joins TRBV5-4 to TRBJ2-2, with 11 bases lining up with TRBD1. This CDR3 has 15 amino acids. Germline CDR1 SGHNT, CDR2 YYREEE (reference sequence). With 2 bases clipped from V and 7 bases from J, the junction kept 4 bases outside the gene matches.